The rows below give T cell receptor beta chains drawn from one sample of a study of OX40 agonist ivuxolimab in advanced cancers. This table comes from immunoSEQ multiplex PCR, and its TCRdb copy is limited to in-frame clones, with some not included. The profile shows about 73,000 clones, 80% to 95% of them singletons. Specimen: CD4+ or CD8+ T cells sorted from blood, collected in a trial of the OX40 agonist ivuxolimab. These receptors came from an adult with an advanced solid tumor such as melanoma, head and neck, liver or kidney cancer. Each CDR3 is given with its conserved first and last residue. A D gene is named only where the DNA matches it firmly. Size values are once, few and many counts, or a class for expanded clones, and some rows have none.

V gene	clone size	J gene	D gene	CDR3 protein	CDR3 DNA
TRBV15	NA	TRBJ2-2	TRBD1	CATSRDAGGTGELFF	TGTGCCACCAGCAGAGATGCAGGGGGCACCGGGGAGCTGTTTTTT
TRBV7-2	NA	TRBJ1-1	NA	CASSLGQDREAFF	TGTGCCAGCAGCTTAGGTCAGGACAGAGAAGCTTTCTTT
TRBV10-3	NA	TRBJ1-1	NA	CAISGGQNTEAFF	TGTGCCATCAGTGGAGGTCAGAACACTGAAGCTTTCTTT
TRBV28	NA	TRBJ2-5	TRBD1	CASRVRGTGGLETQYF	TGTGCCAGCAGAGTTAGGGGAACAGGGGGCTTAGAGACCCAGTACTTC
TRBV29-1	NA	TRBJ1-1	TRBD1	CSVRDRGDAEAFF	TGCAGCGTTAGGGACAGGGGGGACGCTGAAGCTTTCTTT
TRBV28	NA	TRBJ1-5	NA	CASSLGRTNQPQHF	TGTGCCAGCAGTTTGGGCAGGACGAATCAGCCCCAGCATTTT
TRBV11-2	NA	TRBJ2-7	NA	CASSRGPAIEQYF	TGTGCCAGCAGCAGGGGACCTGCGATCGAGCAGTACTTC
TRBV11-2	NA	TRBJ1-1	NA	CASSKLGHLGNTEAFF	TGTGCCAGCAGCAAACTAGGACACCTTGGGAACACTGAAGCTTTCTTT
TRBV7-2	NA	TRBJ2-1	TRBD1	CASSYDGTGGRNEQFF	TGTGCCAGCAGCTACGACGGGACAGGGGGTAGGAATGAGCAGTTCTTC
TRBV7-2	NA	TRBJ2-7	NA	CASSLALGPYEQYF	TGTGCCAGCAGCTTAGCTCTGGGACCCTACGAGCAGTACTTC
TRBV7-2	NA	TRBJ2-3	NA	CASNRGDTQYF	TGTGCCAGCAACCGGGGGGATACGCAGTATTTT
TRBV7-9	NA	TRBJ1-1	NA	CASSQSLGSQAFF	TGTGCCAGCAGCCAATCATTGGGCAGTCAAGCTTTCTTT
TRBV6-5	NA	TRBJ2-7	TRBD2	CASRNRGGREEQYF	TGTGCCAGCAGGAACCGGGGGGGGCGAGAAGAGCAGTACTTC
TRBV9	NA	TRBJ2-1	TRBD2	CASSAGGLAGFYNEQFF	TGTGCCAGCAGCGCGGGGGGACTAGCGGGCTTCTACAATGAGCAGTTCTTC
TRBV7-2	NA	TRBJ2-7	NA	CASSYLHGGAYEQYF	TGTGCCAGCAGCTACCTCCACGGCGGAGCCTACGAGCAGTACTTC
TRBV11-3	NA	TRBJ2-6	NA	CASSFGRAGANVLTF	TGTGCCAGCAGCTTTGGCAGAGCGGGGGCCAACGTCCTGACTTTC
TRBV28	NA	TRBJ1-1	TRBD1	CASSLRRTGGVEAFF	TGTGCCAGCAGTCTAAGGCGGACAGGGGGAGTGGAAGCTTTCTTT
TRBV11-2	NA	TRBJ2-7	TRBD2	CASRLAGSEQYF	TGTGCCAGCAGACTAGCGGGGAGCGAGCAGTACTTC
TRBV6-1	NA	TRBJ1-5	NA	CASTLGGIQPQHF	TGTGCCAGCACTCTCGGGGGAATCCAGCCCCAGCATTTT
TRBV13	NA	TRBJ2-7	NA	CASSLDRSYEQYF	TGTGCCAGCAGCCTGGACCGATCCTACGAGCAGTACTTC
TRBV7-2	NA	TRBJ2-1	TRBD2	CASSLTSGRAIEQFF	TGTGCCAGCAGCTTAACTAGCGGGAGGGCAATTGAGCAGTTCTTC
TRBV19	NA	TRBJ2-5	TRBD2	CASSIAAGGQETQYF	TGTGCCAGTAGTATAGCGGCGGGAGGGCAAGAGACCCAGTACTTC
TRBV15	NA	TRBJ2-1	TRBD2	CATSKTSDYNEQFF	TGTGCCACCAGCAAAACTAGCGATTACAATGAGCAGTTCTTC
TRBV7-3	NA	TRBJ2-2	TRBD2	CASSLNPLAGAGELFF	TGTGCCAGCAGCTTAAACCCCCTTGCGGGAGCCGGGGAGCTGTTTTTT
TRBV19	once	TRBJ2-2	TRBD2	CASSIWGGTGELFF	TGTGCCAGTAGTATCTGGGGGGGTACCGGGGAGCTGTTTTTT
TRBV30	NA	TRBJ2-3	TRBD2	CAWSTSADTQYF	TGTGCCTGGAGTACTAGCGCAGATACGCAGTATTTT
TRBV30	NA	TRBJ2-7	NA	CAWKLRGSYEQYF	TGTGCCTGGAAGCTCAGGGGATCCTACGAGCAGTACTTC
TRBV28	NA	TRBJ2-1	NA	CASSLGTSNLNEQFF	TGTGCCAGCAGTTTAGGAACCTCCAACCTCAATGAGCAGTTCTTC
TRBV6-1	NA	TRBJ2-5	TRBD2	CASSVAGGQETQYF	TGTGCCAGCAGTGTTGCGGGAGGGCAGGAGACCCAGTACTTC
TRBV5-1	NA	TRBJ2-7	NA	CASSLVLADEQYF	TGCGCCAGCAGCTTGGTTCTAGCCGACGAGCAGTACTTC
TRBV18	NA	TRBJ2-1	TRBD2	CASSTGGRNEQFF	TGTGCCAGCTCAACGGGAGGGCGAAATGAGCAGTTCTTC
TRBV15	NA	TRBJ1-4	NA	CATSSQGFNEKLFF	TGTGCCACCAGCTCACAGGGTTTTAATGAAAAACTGTTTTTT
TRBV30	NA	TRBJ2-5	NA	CAWARGQPSGETQYF	TGTGCCTGGGCCAGGGGACAACCGTCGGGGGAGACCCAGTACTTC
TRBV6-1	NA	TRBJ1-5	TRBD1	CASKLQGAEQPQHF	TGTGCCAGCAAGCTACAGGGGGCTGAACAGCCCCAGCATTTT
TRBV4-3	NA	TRBJ2-5	TRBD2	CASSRGTSVETQYF	TGCGCCAGCAGCCGTGGCACTAGCGTAGAGACCCAGTACTTC
TRBV29-1	NA	TRBJ2-5	NA	CSVTANDGWGTQYF	TGCAGCGTGACCGCAAATGACGGGTGGGGGACCCAGTACTTC